Each of the 30 T cell receptor beta chains below was sequenced from the same sample in a study of cytomegalovirus exposure and HLA in healthy donors. The PCR employed 60 Vbeta primers together with 13 Jbeta primers. The table came from immunoSEQ multiplex PCR; TCRdb's copy has only in-frame clones and leaves some out. The data hold about 140,000 clones, with around 90% observed a single time. Sequencing used PBMCs. Receptor source: a middle-aged woman in good health and CMV-seronegative.

The chain employs TRBV4-1 and TRBJ2-3, with no clear D. Trimming took 4 bases from V and 4 from J, leaving 21 bases between them. The CDR3 is 17 amino acids. Germline CDR1 reads MGHRA; CDR2 reads YSYEKL. CDR3 in DNA: TGCGCCAGCAGCCTTCAAGATCGCGGAAATTGGGCAGATACGCAGTATTTT. It specifies CASSLQDRGNWADTQYF.

CDR3 in DNA: TGTGCCAGCCGCGGGACTCATCAAGAGACCCAGTACTTC. Protein sequence: CASRGTHQETQYF. The chain uses TRBV11-3 and TRBJ2-5, with TRBD2 as a possible D gene (6 bases). Trimming took off 8 bases at V and 2 bases at J, with 12 bases between the two ends. The CDR3 is made up of 13 amino acids. Germline CDR1 is SGHNT and CDR2 is YENEEA.

The chain recombines TRBV5-1 with TRBJ2-7, with D possibly TRBD2 on 7 matching bases. The CDR3 contains 15 residues. Per germline, CDR1 SGHRS and CDR2 YFSETQ. V lost 1 base and J lost 3, with 14 bases in between. CDR3 coding DNA: TGCGCCAGCAGCTTGTGGGGCGGGGGCAACTACGAGCAGTACTTC. This codes for CASSLWGGGNYEQYF.

This sequence joins TRBV5-1 and TRBJ2-5; 13 bases align to TRBD2. V lost 1 base and J lost 11; bases outside the gene matches: 5. Germline V gives CDR1 SGHRS, CDR2 YFSETQ. The CDR3 contains 14 residues. The CDR3, as DNA: TGCGCCAGCAGCTTGAGACTAGCGGGAGGTGAGCAGTACTTC. Amino acids: CASSLRLAGGEQYF.

The rearrangement links TRBV5-1 to TRBJ2-1; tentative D call: TRBD1 (6 bases). Trimming cost V 0 bases and J 5 bases, with 9 bases left between them. This CDR3 spans 14 amino acids. Per germline, CDR1 SGHRS and CDR2 YFSETQ. CDR3 sequence: CASSLGGPNNEQFF. CDR3 DNA: TGCGCCAGCAGCTTGGGGGGGCCAAACAATGAGCAGTTCTTC.

This clone occurred a few times. The chain links TRBV9 to TRBJ2-1; D is uncertain. From germline, CDR1 is SGDLS and CDR2 YYNGEE. CDR3 size: 14 residues. V was shortened by 3 bases and J by 0 bases, with 7 bases between the two germline ends. CDR3 DNA sequence: TGTGCCAGCAGCGCACCGAGCTCCTACAATGAGCAGTTCTTC. This encodes CASSAPSSYNEQFF.

V and J are TRBV9 and TRBJ2-1, with 8 nucleotides matching TRBD2. Germline CDR1 is SGDLS and CDR2 is YYNGEE. The CDR3 runs to 15 residues. V lost 4 bases, J lost 2 bases, and 5 bases stayed unmatched. CDR3 DNA sequence: TGTGCCAGCAGCAATCAGCGGGAGCCCTACAATGAGCAGTTCTTC. This sequence encodes CASSNQREPYNEQFF. Together with reference TRBV9 and TRBJ2-1, the CDR3 gives the full variable domain: DSGVTQTPKHLITATGQRVTLRCSPRSGDLSVYWYQQSLDQGLQFLIQYYNGEERAKGNILERFSAQQFPDLHSELNLSSLELGDSALYFCASSNQREPYNEQFFGPGTRLTVL.

The sample holds one count of this clone. The V and J genes are TRBV29-1 and TRBJ2-1, with 7 bases that match TRBD1. CDR1 is SQVTM and CDR2 is ANQGSEA in the germline V gene. The CDR3 runs 13 residues. V lost 5 bases, J lost 6 bases, and 7 bases stayed unmatched. CDR3 amino acids: CSVTTGWGNEQFF. DNA for the CDR3: TGCAGCGTTACGACAGGGTGGGGCAATGAGCAGTTCTTC.

V is TRBV11-3 and J is TRBJ2-5; possible D gene TRBD1, 6 bases. The DNA end is more similar to TRBJ2-7, so the J call may be wrong. Germline values: CDR1 SGHNT, CDR2 YENEEA. This CDR3 has 14 amino acids. CDR3 amino acids: CASSWTTGGYEQYF. For the CDR3, the DNA is TGTGCCAGCAGCTGGACGACAGGAGGCTACGAGCAGTACTTC.

The chain employs TRBV7-6 and TRBJ2-2, with D possibly being TRBD2 (5 bases). V was trimmed by 4 bases and J by 6 bases, leaving 15 bases between them. The CDR3 is 15 amino acids. The germline gives CDR1 SGHVS, CDR2 FNYEAQ. DNA of the CDR3: TGTGCCAGCAGCTCTCAAAGCGGTCCCGCCGGGGAGCTGTTTTTT. Protein product: CASSSQSGPAGELFF.

The chain uses TRBV5-4 and TRBJ2-5; D possibly corresponds to TRBD2 (5 bases). The V end lost 2 bases, the J end lost 5 bases, and 13 bases lay between the germline ends. Per the germline V gene, CDR1 is SGHNT and CDR2 is YYREEE (reference sequence). The CDR3 extends over 14 amino acids. For the CDR3, the DNA is TGTGCCAGCAGCTTTACGCTCGGGGATGAGACCCAGTACTTC. The encoded protein is CASSFTLGDETQYF.

CDR3 loop: CASSPLAGENEQFF. CDR3 nucleotide sequence: TGTGCCAGCTCACCACTAGCGGGAGAGAATGAGCAGTTCTTC. The chain recombines TRBV18 with TRBJ2-1; 9 nucleotides agree with TRBD2. Germline CDR1 is KGHSH and CDR2 is LQKENI. CDR3 length: 14 amino acids. V lost 1 base and J lost 7; bases outside the gene matches: 2.

The genes are TRBV6-1 and TRBJ1-3; 7 bases match TRBD1. The ends lost 6 bases at V and 4 bases at J; junction bases unmatched: 9. Looked up from germline, CDR1 is MNHNS and CDR2 is SASEGT. The CDR3 runs 15 residues. Here the CDR3 DNA reads TGTGCCAGCAGCGTGACAGGGACAAGAGGAAACACCATATATTTT. Translation gives CASSVTGTRGNTIYF.

This sequence joins TRBV6-5 and TRBJ2-7, with D tentatively TRBD1 (5 bases). Trimming stripped 5 bases from V and 1 base from J, with 12 bases between. The CDR3 spans 14 residues. The germline gives CDR1 MNHEY, CDR2 SVGAGI. CDR3 sequence reads: CASSKDRGSYEQYF. DNA of the CDR3: TGTGCCAGCAGTAAGGATAGGGGTTCCTACGAGCAGTACTTC.

V is TRBV6-1 and J is TRBJ2-7; TRBD2 aligns across 13 bases. This CDR3 comprises 14 residues. V shed 8 bases and J 5 bases; nucleotides not matched to a gene: 6. Germline-derived CDR1 and CDR2 are MNHNS and SASEGT. CDR3 region: CASAQGTSGNEQYF. The DNA of the CDR3 is TGTGCCAGCGCCCAAGGGACTAGCGGGAACGAGCAGTACTTC.

V is TRBV6-6 and J is TRBJ2-7; 7 bases are shared with TRBD1. This CDR3 comprises 16 residues. With 0 bases clipped from V and 5 bases from J, the junction kept 10 bases outside the gene matches. From germline, CDR1 is MNHNY and CDR2 SVGAGI (reference sequence). CDR3 amino acids: CASSYSKQGIRDEQYF. The CDR3 bases are TGTGCCAGCAGTTACTCTAAACAGGGGATTAGGGACGAGCAGTACTTC.

This chain connects TRBV28 to TRBJ1-1, with 8 bases aligning to TRBD1. V shed 1 base, J shed 0 bases, and the junction held 7 bases outside the gene matches. CDR3 length equals 17 residues. CDR1 and CDR2 from the germline V gene are MDHEN and SYDVKM. CDR3 amino acids: CASSLFFGTGLNTEAFF. CDR3 sequence (DNA): TGTGCCAGCAGTTTATTTTTTGGGACAGGCTTGAACACTGAAGCTTTCTTT.

The rearrangement links TRBV5-1 to TRBJ2-7; 8 bases line up with TRBD2. This CDR3 is 16 amino acids long. After removal of 0 bases from V and 2 bases from J, the junction contained 7 bases not matched to a gene. Germline lookup yields CDR1 SGHRS and CDR2 YFSETQ. This CDR3 is CASSLEPGLGTYEQYF. The CDR3, as DNA: TGCGCCAGCAGCTTGGAACCGGGACTAGGTACCTACGAGCAGTACTTC.

The gene calls are TRBV19 and TRBJ2-1, with 9 positions matching TRBD2. J was trimmed by 10 bases and V by 3 bases; bases with no gene match: 4. The CDR3 covers 13 residues. CDR1 and CDR2 from the germline V gene are LNHDA and SQIVND (reference sequence). The CDR3 nucleotides read TGTGCCAGTAGTATGGCGGGAGGGAGGGAGCAGTTCTTC. It encodes CASSMAGGREQFF.

The chain is built from TRBV9 and TRBJ2-1; TRBD2 aligns across 8 bases. Losses at the gene ends were 0 bases for V and 0 bases for J; bases not matched to a gene: 5. This CDR3 spans 17 amino acids. The germline gives CDR1 SGDLS, CDR2 YYNGEE. As DNA, the CDR3 is TGTGCCAGCAGCGTAGCCGGGGCGGGGGGCTCCTACAATGAGCAGTTCTTC. It translates to CASSVAGAGGSYNEQFF. The full variable domain, rest sourced from reference TRBV9 and TRBJ2-1, is DSGVTQTPKHLITATGQRVTLRCSPRSGDLSVYWYQQSLDQGLQFLIQYYNGEERAKGNILERFSAQQFPDLHSELNLSSLELGDSALYFCASSVAGAGGSYNEQFFGPGTRLTVL.

The chain recombines TRBV14 with TRBJ2-2; 9 bases agree with TRBD1. Germline CDR1 is SGHDN and CDR2 is FVKESK. The CDR3 covers 16 residues. Losses at the gene ends were 2 bases for V and 4 bases for J; bases not matched to a gene: 5. CDR3: CASSQSDRGITGELFF. CDR3 sequence (DNA): TGTGCCAGCAGCCAATCCGACAGGGGGATCACCGGGGAGCTGTTTTTT.

The chain combines TRBV18 with TRBJ2-2; 7 bases match TRBD1. This CDR3 region has 14 residues. The ends lost 4 bases at V and 5 bases at J; junction bases unmatched: 4. The germline V gene has CDR1 KGHSH and CDR2 LQKENI. The CDR3: CASSRDSRTGELFF. The CDR3, as DNA: TGTGCCAGCTCACGGGACAGTCGAACCGGGGAGCTGTTTTTT.

The chain joins TRBV25-1 to TRBJ2-2; TRBD2 matches 8 bases. The CDR3 runs 16 residues. CDR1 is MGHDK, CDR2 SYGVNS, per germline. The J segment lost 0 bases and the V segment lost 7 bases, leaving 7 bases of the junction unmatched. The CDR3 DNA follows: TGTGCCAGCACTCCTCTAGCGGGTGCGAACACCGGGGAGCTGTTTTTT. It is translated as CASTPLAGANTGELFF.

The chain joins TRBV28 to TRBJ2-2, with D hard to call. This CDR3 spans 13 amino acids. Trimming shortened V by 7 bases and J by 3 bases, and 9 bases separated the two germline ends. Germline V gene lookup returns CDR1 MDHEN and CDR2 SYDVKM. The CDR3 reads CASKVQDTGELFF. In nucleotides, the CDR3 is TGTGCCAGCAAAGTTCAGGACACCGGGGAGCTGTTTTTT. The entire variable domain, with the rest obtained from reference TRBV28 and TRBJ2-2, is as follows: DVKVTQSSRYLVKRTGEKVFLECVQDMDHENMFWYRQDPGLGLRLIYFSYDVKMKEKGDIPEGYSVSREKKERFSLILESASTNQTSMYLCASKVQDTGELFFGEGSRLTVL.

Note on this clone: A read error may produce the germline difference seen at one junction end. This chain connects TRBV18 to TRBJ2-5, with a possible D match to TRBD2 (5 bases). CDR3 size: 15 residues. Germline CDR1 and CDR2: KGHSH and LQKENI. The CDR3 spells CANSPAGALRETQYF. Here the CDR3 DNA reads TGTGCCAACTCACCTGCGGGTGCCCTCAGGGAGACCCAGTACTTC.

This chain joins TRBV28 and TRBJ2-5, with D perhaps matching TRBD2 (6 bases). This CDR3 is built from 15 residues. The V and J ends lost 4 bases and 0 bases respectively, with 12 bases between them. Germline V gene lookup returns CDR1 MDHEN and CDR2 SYDVKM. The CDR3 DNA follows: TGTGCCAGCAGTTCAAGCGGGCCCTACCAAGAGACCCAGTACTTC. It is translated as CASSSSGPYQETQYF. Filled out from reference TRBV28 and TRBJ2-5, the complete variable domain reads DVKVTQSSRYLVKRTGEKVFLECVQDMDHENMFWYRQDPGLGLRLIYFSYDVKMKEKGDIPEGYSVSREKKERFSLILESASTNQTSMYLCASSSSGPYQETQYFGPGTRLLVL.

This clone was seen a handful of times. The chain links TRBV6-5 to TRBJ2-7; D gene unclear. CDR3 length: 13 amino acids. The V and J ends lost 2 bases and 2 bases respectively, with 7 bases between them. Germline V gene data show CDR1 as MNHEY and CDR2 as SVGAGI. The CDR3: CASSYRQAYEQYF. The CDR3 nucleotides are TGTGCCAGCAGTTACCGACAAGCCTACGAGCAGTACTTC.

The chain uses TRBV29-1 and TRBJ2-7, with TRBD2 identical over 8 bases. The CDR3 totals 17 residues. V lost 7 bases to trimming and J lost 0 bases; unmatched junction nucleotides: 17. Germline V gene sequence: CDR1 SQVTM, CDR2 ANQGSEA. CDR3 in DNA: TGCAGCGCCGGGACCGGGGCGGGCGGGAGGAGCTCCTACGAGCAGTACTTC. Amino acid sequence: CSAGTGAGGRSSYEQYF.

The J gene is TRBJ2-3, the V gene TRBV5-5, with 7 bases lining up with TRBD2. The length of the CDR3 is 16 residues. V lost 0 bases to trimming and J lost 0 bases; unmatched junction nucleotides: 4. CDR1 and CDR2 (germline): SGHKS, YYEKEE (reference sequence). CDR3 bases: TGTGCCAGCAGCTTGGGTCTAGCGGATAGCACAGATACGCAGTATTTT. Translating gives CASSLGLADSTDTQYF.

This clone was seen just once. A junction boundary mismatches the germline segment, possibly from a read error. Here the CDR3 DNA reads TGTTCCAGCAGCTTGGAGGGCGGCTACACCTTC. Translated: CSSSLEGGYTF. The chain uses TRBV7-9 and TRBJ1-2; D gene unclear. The CDR3 is 11 amino acids. CDR1 and CDR2 from the germline V gene are SEHNR and FQNEAQ (reference sequence).